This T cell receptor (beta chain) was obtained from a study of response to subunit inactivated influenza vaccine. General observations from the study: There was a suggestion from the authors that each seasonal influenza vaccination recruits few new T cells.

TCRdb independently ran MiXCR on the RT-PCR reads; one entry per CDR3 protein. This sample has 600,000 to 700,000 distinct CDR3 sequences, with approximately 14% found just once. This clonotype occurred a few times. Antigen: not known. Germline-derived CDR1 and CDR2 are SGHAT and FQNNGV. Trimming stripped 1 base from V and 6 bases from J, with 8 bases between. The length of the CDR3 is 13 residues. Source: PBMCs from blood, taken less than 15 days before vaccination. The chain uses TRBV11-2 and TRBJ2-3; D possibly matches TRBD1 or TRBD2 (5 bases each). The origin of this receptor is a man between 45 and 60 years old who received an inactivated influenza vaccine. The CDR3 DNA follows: TGTGCCAGCAGCTTAGTTTGGGGGGATACGCAGTATTTT. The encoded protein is CASSLVWGDTQYF.